This entry is about one TCR beta chain. The antigen is not known. The sample comes from a study of T cells in Graves' hyperthyroidism and ophthalmopathy. Study findings and constraints: The model anticipated ophthalmopathy a median approximately 6.6 months pre-onset.

Germline V CDR1 and CDR2: DFQATT, SNEGSKA (reference sequence). CDR3 length: 15 amino acids. The investigators amplified TCR beta CDR3 regions from RNA transcripts. An initial round of RT-PCR targeting the TCR CDR3 relied on the HTBI primer set. TCRdb reanalysed the multiplex PCR reads using MiXCR and keeps one entry per CDR3 protein. The data show around 580,000 distinct CDR3 sequences, 35% to 55% seen once. Uncontrolled infections, other autoimmune diseases, pregnancy or lactation led to exclusion of patients. Sequencing was performed on peripheral blood or thyroid tissue (not recorded which). The rearrangement joins TRBV20-1 to TRBJ2-2, with TRBD2 as a possible D gene (7 bases). This sequence originates from a woman younger than 30 with Graves' hyperthyroidism. The CDR3 coding sequence is TGCAGCCTGAGGGGGAGGGAGGCGAACACCGGGGAGCTGTTTTTT. The encoded protein is CSLRGREANTGELFF.